The rows below give T cell receptor beta chains drawn from one sample of a study of blood T cells in healthy people across ages. In TCRdb, the 5' RACE reads were re-called with MiXCR into one record per CDR3 protein. The sample carries about 1.1 million distinct CDR3 sequences, more than 30% recorded once. Sequencing input: blood. These receptors originate from a man between 18 and 29 years old in good health. CDR3s include the opening cysteine and the closing phenylalanine or tryptophan. The D gene is left open where the match is weak. Clone size appears in some rows only: once, few, many, or a class for an expanded clone.

v_gene	j_gene	abundance	d_gene	CDR3aa	CDR3nt
TRBV27	TRBJ2-1	NA	NA	CASGPARPQETQFF	TGTGCCAGCGGGCCCGCAAGACCACAAGAGACCCAGTTCTTC
TRBV10-2	TRBJ2-1	NA	TRBD1	CASRRGQGGLDEQFF	TGCGCCAGCAGGCGGGGACAGGGCGGTTTGGATGAGCAGTTCTTC
TRBV5-6	TRBJ2-7	few	TRBD1	CASSFGTEGYEQYF	TGTGCCAGCAGCTTCGGGACAGAGGGATACGAGCAGTACTTC
TRBV11-2	TRBJ1-2	NA	NA	CASSVENNYGYTF	TGTGCCAGCAGCGTAGAAAATAACTATGGCTACACCTTC
TRBV2	TRBJ2-3	NA	TRBD2	CASGSLAGETDTQYF	TGTGCCAGCGGGAGCCTAGCGGGGGAGACAGATACGCAGTATTTT
TRBV7-9	TRBJ1-2	NA	NA	CASSLHGGATNYGYTF	TGTGCCAGCAGCTTACACGGTGGGGCAACTAACTATGGCTACACCTTC
TRBV20-1	TRBJ2-7	NA	TRBD2	CSAPSGGASSYEQYF	TGCAGTGCTCCAAGCGGGGGGGCTTCCTCCTACGAGCAGTACTTC
TRBV20-1	TRBJ2-1	NA	NA	CSARLERSDNEQFF	TGCAGTGCTAGATTGGAGAGGTCCGACAATGAGCAGTTCTTC
TRBV6-5	TRBJ1-1	few	TRBD1	CASSYTGTVREAFF	TGTGCCAGCAGTTACACCGGGACAGTCCGTGAAGCTTTCTTT
TRBV2	TRBJ1-2	NA	TRBD1	CASRWAGGVVAGYTF	TGTGCCAGCAGATGGGCAGGGGGCGTGGTGGCTGGCTACACCTTC
TRBV20-1	TRBJ2-1	few	NA	CSAPGRFEQFF	TGCAGTGCCCCAGGGAGGTTTGAGCAGTTCTTC
TRBV7-2	TRBJ1-4	few	TRBD1	CASSDRVGEKLFF	TGTGCCAGCAGCGACAGGGTTGGCGAAAAACTGTTTTTT
TRBV6-1	TRBJ1-2	few	NA	CASSVRGVGYGYTF	TGTGCCAGCAGTGTTAGGGGGGTCGGCTATGGCTACACCTTC
TRBV7-8	TRBJ2-7	once	TRBD2	CASSLVHSTSGGARYEQYF	TGTGCCAGCAGCTTAGTACATTCGACTAGCGGGGGGGCTCGGTACGAGCAGTACTTC
TRBV5-1	TRBJ1-1	NA	NA	CASRLGARNTEAFF	TGCGCCAGTCGACTGGGGGCTCGGAACACTGAAGCTTTCTTT
TRBV7-9	TRBJ2-1	NA	NA	CASRDGGTEDNEQFF	TGTGCCAGCAGAGACGGGGGGACAGAAGACAATGAGCAGTTCTTC
TRBV4-3	TRBJ2-1	many	TRBD1	CASSQDSLKTWDRGDEQFF	TGCGCCAGCAGCCAAGACTCCCTCAAGACCTGGGACAGGGGGGATGAGCAGTTCTTC
TRBV5-1	TRBJ1-4	few	NA	CASSLEENANEKLFF	TGCGCCAGCAGCTTGGAGGAGAACGCTAATGAAAAACTGTTTTTT
TRBV5-1	TRBJ2-1	NA	NA	CASSRGAAPEQFF	TGCGCCAGCAGCCGGGGGGCGGCTCCCGAGCAGTTCTTC
TRBV11-2	TRBJ2-7	NA	TRBD1	CASSRTGDASYNEQYF	TGTGCCAGCAGCCGTACAGGGGATGCCTCCTACAATGAGCAGTACTTC
TRBV7-8	TRBJ2-4	few	NA	CASGSGAKNIQYF	TGTGCCAGCGGGTCAGGAGCCAAAAACATTCAGTACTTC
TRBV4-2	TRBJ2-7	few	TRBD2	CASSQTSGRSYEQYF	TGTGCCAGCAGCCAGACTAGCGGGCGGTCCTACGAGCAGTACTTC
TRBV29-1	TRBJ2-7	few	NA	CSVEDVLRGSSYNEQYF	TGCAGCGTTGAAGATGTTCTCCGGGGGAGCTCCTACAATGAGCAGTACTTC
TRBV20-1	TRBJ1-1	NA	TRBD1	CSASALGQANTEAFF	TGCAGTGCTAGTGCCCTTGGACAGGCGAACACTGAAGCTTTCTTT